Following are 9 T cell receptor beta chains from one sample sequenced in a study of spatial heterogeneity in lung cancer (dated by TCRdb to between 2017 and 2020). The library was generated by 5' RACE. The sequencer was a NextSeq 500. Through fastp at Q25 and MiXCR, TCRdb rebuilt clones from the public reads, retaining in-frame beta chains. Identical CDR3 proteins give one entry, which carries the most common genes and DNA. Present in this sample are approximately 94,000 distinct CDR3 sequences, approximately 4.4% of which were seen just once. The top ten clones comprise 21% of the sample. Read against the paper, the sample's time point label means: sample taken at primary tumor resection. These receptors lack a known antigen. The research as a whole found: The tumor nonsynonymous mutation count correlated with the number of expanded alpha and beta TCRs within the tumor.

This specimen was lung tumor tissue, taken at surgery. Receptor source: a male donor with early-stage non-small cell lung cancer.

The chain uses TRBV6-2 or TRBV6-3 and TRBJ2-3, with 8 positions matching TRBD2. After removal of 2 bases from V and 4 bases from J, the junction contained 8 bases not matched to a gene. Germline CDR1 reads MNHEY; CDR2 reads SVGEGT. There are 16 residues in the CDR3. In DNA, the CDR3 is TGTGCCAGCAGTTACCTGGAGCGGGAGATCGCAGATACGCAGTATTTT. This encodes CASSYLEREIADTQYF.

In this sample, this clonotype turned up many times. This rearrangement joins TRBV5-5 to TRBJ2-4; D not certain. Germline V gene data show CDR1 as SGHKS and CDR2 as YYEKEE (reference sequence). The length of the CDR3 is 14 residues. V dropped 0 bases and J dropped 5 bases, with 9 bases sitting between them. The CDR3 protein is CASSLGSSQNIQYF. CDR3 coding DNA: TGTGCCAGCAGCTTGGGATCCTCCCAAAACATTCAGTACTTC.

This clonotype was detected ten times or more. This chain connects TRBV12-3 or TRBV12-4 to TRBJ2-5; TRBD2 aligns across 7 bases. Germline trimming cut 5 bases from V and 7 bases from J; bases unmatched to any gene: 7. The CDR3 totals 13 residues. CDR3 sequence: CASSLRGEGTQYF. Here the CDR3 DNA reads TGTGCCAGCAGTCTACGGGGGGAGGGGACCCAGTACTTC.

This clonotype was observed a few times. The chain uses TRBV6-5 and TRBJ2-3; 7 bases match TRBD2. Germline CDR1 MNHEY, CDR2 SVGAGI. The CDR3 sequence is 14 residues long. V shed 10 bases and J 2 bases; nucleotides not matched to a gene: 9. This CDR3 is CATKRDPFTDTQYF. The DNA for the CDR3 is TGTGCCACCAAGCGGGATCCTTTCACAGATACGCAGTATTTT.

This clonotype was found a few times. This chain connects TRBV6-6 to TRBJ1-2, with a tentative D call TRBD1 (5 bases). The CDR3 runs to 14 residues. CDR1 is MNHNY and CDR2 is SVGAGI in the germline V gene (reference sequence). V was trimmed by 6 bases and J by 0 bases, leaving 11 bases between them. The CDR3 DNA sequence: TGTGCCAGCAGCCGGGACGGAGCTAACTATGGCTACACCTTC. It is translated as CASSRDGANYGYTF.

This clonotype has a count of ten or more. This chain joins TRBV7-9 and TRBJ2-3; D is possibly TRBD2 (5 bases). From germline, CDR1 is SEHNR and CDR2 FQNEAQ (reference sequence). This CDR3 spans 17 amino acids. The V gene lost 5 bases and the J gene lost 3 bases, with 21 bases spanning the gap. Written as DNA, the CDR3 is TGTGCCAGCAGCAACTCCGGTGCGGTCCCGGGGACAGATACGCAGTATTTT. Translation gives CASSNSGAVPGTDTQYF.

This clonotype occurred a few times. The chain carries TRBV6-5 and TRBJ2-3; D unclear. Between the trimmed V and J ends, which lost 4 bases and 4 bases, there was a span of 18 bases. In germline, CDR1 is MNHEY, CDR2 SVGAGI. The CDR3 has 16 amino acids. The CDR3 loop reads CASSSLTKGKSDTQYF. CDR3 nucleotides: TGTGCCAGCAGTTCCCTCACCAAAGGGAAATCAGATACGCAGTATTTT.

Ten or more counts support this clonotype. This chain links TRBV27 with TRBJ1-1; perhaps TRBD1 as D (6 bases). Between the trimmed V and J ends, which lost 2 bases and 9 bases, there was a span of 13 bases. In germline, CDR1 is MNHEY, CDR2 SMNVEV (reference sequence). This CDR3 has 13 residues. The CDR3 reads CASSLVGGAKAFF. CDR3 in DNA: TGTGCCAGCAGTTTAGTAGGGGGGGCTAAAGCTTTCTTT.

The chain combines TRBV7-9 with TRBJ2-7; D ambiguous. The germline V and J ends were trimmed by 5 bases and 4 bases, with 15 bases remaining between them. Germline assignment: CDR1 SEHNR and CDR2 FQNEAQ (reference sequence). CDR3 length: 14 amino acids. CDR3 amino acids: CASSQGLRYYEQYF. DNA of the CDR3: TGTGCCAGCAGCCAAGGTTTGCGTTATTACGAGCAGTACTTC.